The clone carrying this T cell receptor (beta chain) was recorded a few times. Antigen: not known. Using its own MiXCR run on the 5' RACE reads, TCRdb lists one record per CDR3 protein. The top ten clones hold 0.75% to 0.9% of a sample with 350,000 to 550,000 distinct CDR3 sequences, approximately 26% of them seen once. The CDR3 is 14 residues long. Trimming removed 6 bases from V and 0 bases from J, with 9 bases in between. Germline-derived CDR1 and CDR2 are WSHSY and SAAADI. The source of the sample is a study of CD8 T cells in ankylosing spondylitis. Whole-study results and caveats: Ankylosing spondylitis blood seemed to carry a telltale TCR beta motif made of eight highly homologous variants.

This clonotype was sampled from a male donor with ankylosing spondylitis. The rearrangement joins TRBV10-2 to TRBJ1-3, with D possibly TRBD1 on 5 matching bases. Material: blood, either unsorted or a sorted T cell fraction (not recorded which). In DNA form, the CDR3 reads TGCGCCAGCAGGCCTACAGGCTCTGGAAACACCATATATTTT. Residues: CASRPTGSGNTIYF.